This T cell receptor (beta chain) comes out of a study of blood T cells in healthy people across ages. Study findings and constraints: It was the long-lived donors that had more naive CD4+ cells and higher diversity than aged donors.

There are 15 residues in the CDR3. V was cut by 7 bases and J by 0 bases, with 13 bases left in between. The use of a sample-barcoded 5' primer and a J-beta primer mix characterized a second PCR of about 7 to 12 cycles. TCRdb itself ran the 5' RACE reads through MiXCR, one entry per CDR3 protein. The table has roughly 2 million distinct CDR3 sequences, 49% seen once; the top ten hold about 2.1%. A remark on this clonotype: What it binds is unknown.

The sequenced material came from blood. The sequence derives from a woman aged 40 to 50 in good health. The rearrangement uses TRBV12-3 or TRBV12-4 and TRBJ1-5; TRBD1 is a possible D gene (6 bases). CDR3 loop: CASTLTGFSNQPQHF. For the CDR3, the DNA is TGTGCCAGCACCCTGACAGGATTTAGCAATCAGCCCCAGCATTTT.